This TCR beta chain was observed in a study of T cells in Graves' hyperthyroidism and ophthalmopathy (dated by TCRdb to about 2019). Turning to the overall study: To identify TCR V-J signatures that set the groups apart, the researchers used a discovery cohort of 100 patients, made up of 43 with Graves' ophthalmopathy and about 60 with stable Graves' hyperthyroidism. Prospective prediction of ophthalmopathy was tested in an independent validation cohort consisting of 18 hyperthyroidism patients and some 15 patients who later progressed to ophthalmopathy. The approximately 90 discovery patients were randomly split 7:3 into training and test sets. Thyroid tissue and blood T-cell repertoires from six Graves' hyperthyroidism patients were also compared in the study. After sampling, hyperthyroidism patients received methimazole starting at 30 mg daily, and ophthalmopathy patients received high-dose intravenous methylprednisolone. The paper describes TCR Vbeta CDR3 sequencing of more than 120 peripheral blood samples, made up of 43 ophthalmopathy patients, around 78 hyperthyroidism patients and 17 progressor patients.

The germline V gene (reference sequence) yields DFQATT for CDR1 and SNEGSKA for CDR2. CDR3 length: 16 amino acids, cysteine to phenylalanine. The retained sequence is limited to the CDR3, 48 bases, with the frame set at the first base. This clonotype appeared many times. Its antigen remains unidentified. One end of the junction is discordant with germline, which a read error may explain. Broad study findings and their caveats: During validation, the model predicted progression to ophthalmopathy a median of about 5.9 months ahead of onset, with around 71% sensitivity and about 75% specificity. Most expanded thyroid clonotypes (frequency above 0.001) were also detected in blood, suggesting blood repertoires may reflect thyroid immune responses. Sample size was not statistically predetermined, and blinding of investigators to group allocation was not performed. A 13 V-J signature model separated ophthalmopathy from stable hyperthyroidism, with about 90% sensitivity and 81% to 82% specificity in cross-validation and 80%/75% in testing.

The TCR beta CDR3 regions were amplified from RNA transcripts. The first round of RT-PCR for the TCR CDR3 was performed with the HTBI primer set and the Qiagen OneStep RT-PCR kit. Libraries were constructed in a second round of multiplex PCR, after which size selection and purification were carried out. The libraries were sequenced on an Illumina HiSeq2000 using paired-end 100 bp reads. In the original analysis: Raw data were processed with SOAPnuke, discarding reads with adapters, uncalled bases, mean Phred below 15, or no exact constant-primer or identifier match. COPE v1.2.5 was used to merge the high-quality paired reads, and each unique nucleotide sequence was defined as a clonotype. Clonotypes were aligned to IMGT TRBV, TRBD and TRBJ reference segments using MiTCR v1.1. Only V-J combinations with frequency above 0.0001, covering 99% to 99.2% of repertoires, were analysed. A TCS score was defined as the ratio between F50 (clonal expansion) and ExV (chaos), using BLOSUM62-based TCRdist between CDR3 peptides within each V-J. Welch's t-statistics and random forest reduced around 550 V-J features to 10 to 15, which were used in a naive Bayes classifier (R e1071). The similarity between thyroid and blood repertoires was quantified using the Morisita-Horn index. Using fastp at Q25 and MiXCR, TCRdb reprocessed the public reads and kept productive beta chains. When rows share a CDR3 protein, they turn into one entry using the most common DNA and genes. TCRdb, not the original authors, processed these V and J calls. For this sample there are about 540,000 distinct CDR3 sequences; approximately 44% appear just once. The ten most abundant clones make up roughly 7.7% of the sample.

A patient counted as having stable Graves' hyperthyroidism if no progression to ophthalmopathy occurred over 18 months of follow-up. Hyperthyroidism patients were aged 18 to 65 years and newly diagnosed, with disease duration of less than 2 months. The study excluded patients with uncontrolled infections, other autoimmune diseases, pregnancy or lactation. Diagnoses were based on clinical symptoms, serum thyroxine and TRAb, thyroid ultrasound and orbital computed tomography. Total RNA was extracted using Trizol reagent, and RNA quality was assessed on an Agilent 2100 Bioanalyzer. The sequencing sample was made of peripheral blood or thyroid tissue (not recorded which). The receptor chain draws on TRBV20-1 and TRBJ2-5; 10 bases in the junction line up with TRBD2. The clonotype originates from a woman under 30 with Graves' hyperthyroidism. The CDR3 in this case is CSAIPASGGTQESQYF. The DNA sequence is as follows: TGCAGTGCGATTCCCGCTAGCGGGGGAACCCAAGAGTCCCAGTACTTC.